Sequencing of this T cell receptor beta chain was carried out in a study of blood T cell repertoires in COVID-19. Overall study context: The analysed material was cDNA or gDNA that came from T cells, B-cell-depleted T cells, or PBMCs.

There are 14 residues in the CDR3. Germline assignment: CDR1 KGHDR and CDR2 SFDVKD. The trim removed 4 bases at V and 5 bases at J, leaving 5 bases unmatched. Everyone who took part was roughly 18 to 89 years old, and they came from 24 US areas. Per the original methods: Estimation of nucleated cell counts relied on the amplification of reference gene primers. TCRdb's copy holds only in-frame clones and misses some; the assay was immunoSEQ multiplex PCR. V, J and clone size are those of that table, while D and trimming were read from the DNA. The sample has around 130,000 clones; roughly four fifths are singletons.

Material for sequencing was PBMCs or T cells enriched from blood (not recorded which). The genes are TRBV24-1 and TRBJ2-3, with 7 nucleotides matching TRBD1. The clonotype comes from a man aged 30 to 45 who had recovered from COVID-19. In DNA, the CDR3 is TGTGCCACCAGTGACCACGGACAGGAAGATACGCAGTATTTT. It specifies CATSDHGQEDTQYF.